The 19 T cell receptor beta chains listed next were all sequenced from one sample in a study of blood T cells in healthy people across ages. Combining a sample-barcoded 5' primer with a J-beta primer mix, a second PCR ran for roughly 6 to 12 cycles. MiXCR, run by TCRdb on the 5' RACE reads, gives a single entry per CDR3 protein. The sample lists 850,000 to 1,000,000 distinct CDR3 sequences; 51% were seen once. Specimen: blood. The source is a woman in her fifties or sixties in good health.

The chain has TRBV10-3 and TRBJ2-3; D not resolved. Per germline, CDR1 ENHRY and CDR2 SYGVKD. Trimming removed 7 bases at V and 0 bases at J, with 8 bases between. The CDR3 spans 13 residues. CDR3 region: CAIKAVSTDTQYF. CDR3 in DNA: TGTGCCATCAAGGCGGTTAGCACAGATACGCAGTATTTT.

This clonotype was recorded many times. The chain employs TRBV29-1 and TRBJ2-5; D not certain. Germline lookup yields CDR1 SQVTM and CDR2 ANQGSEA. This CDR3 is 12 amino acids long. Trimming stripped 5 bases from V and 1 base from J, with 8 bases between. This CDR3 reads CSVHGLQETQYF. Written as DNA, the CDR3 is TGCAGCGTTCACGGGCTCCAAGAGACCCAGTACTTC. Drawing the rest from reference TRBV29-1 and TRBJ2-5, the complete variable domain is SAVISQKPSRDICQRGTSLTIQCQVDSQVTMMFWYRQQPGQSLTLIATANQGSEATYESGFVIDKFPISRPNLTFSTLTVSNMSPEDSSIYLCSVHGLQETQYFGPGTRLLVL.

Note on this clonotype: One end of the junction is discordant with germline, which a read error may explain. The chain uses TRBV29-1 and TRBJ2-5, with D tentatively TRBD2 (6 bases). The CDR3 loop spans 14 amino acids. Per germline, CDR1 SQVTM and CDR2 ANQGSEA. The CDR3 loop is CSAGGANWGEAQYF. For the CDR3, the DNA is TGCAGCGCCGGAGGGGCAAATTGGGGAGAGGCCCAGTACTTC.

The V call is TRBV4-2, the J call TRBJ1-4, with 8 bases matching TRBD1. CDR1 is LGHNA, CDR2 YNFKEQ, per germline. The J segment lost 7 bases and the V segment lost 4 bases, leaving 5 bases of the junction unmatched. The CDR3 runs to 14 residues. The CDR3 loop reads CASSLDRVPEKLFF. In nucleotides, the CDR3 is TGTGCCAGCAGCCTGGACAGGGTGCCTGAAAAACTGTTTTTT.

Only a few counts were recorded for this clonotype. The gene calls are TRBV2 and TRBJ2-5; no firm D call. Germline CDR1 SNHLY, CDR2 FYNNEI. The CDR3 has 13 residues. V was cut by 7 bases and J by 2 bases, with 11 bases left in between. CDR3 sequence reads: CASNKKLQETQYF. The CDR3 DNA sequence: TGTGCCAGCAATAAGAAGTTGCAAGAGACCCAGTACTTC.

The chain employs TRBV6-5 and TRBJ2-3; TRBD1 agrees at 10 bases. Germline CDR1 MNHEY, CDR2 SVGAGI. V shed 6 bases, J shed 2 bases, and the junction held 2 bases outside the gene matches. There are 14 residues in the CDR3. CDR3 in amino acids: CASRGQGSTDTQYF. The CDR3 DNA is TGTGCCAGCAGGGGACAGGGGTCCACAGATACGCAGTATTTT.

The genes are TRBV7-2 and TRBJ2-3, with D unresolved. Trimming shortened V by 3 bases and J by 0 bases, and 7 bases separated the two germline ends. Germline lookup yields CDR1 SGHTA and CDR2 FQGNSA. The CDR3 totals 14 residues. The CDR3 protein is CASSLSTSTDTQYF. In DNA, the CDR3 is TGTGCCAGCAGCTTGTCGACTAGCACAGATACGCAGTATTTT.

CDR3 bases: TGTGCCAGCAGCTTGCAGGAGGGGCTCGGGGGCTACACCTTC. Translation: CASSLQEGLGGYTF. The rearrangement joins TRBV5-5 to TRBJ1-2; tentative D call: TRBD1 (5 bases). This CDR3 is 14 amino acids long. The germline gives CDR1 SGHKS, CDR2 YYEKEE (reference sequence). With 1 base removed from V and 8 bases from J, the gap between germline ends came to 15 bases.

With regard to this clonotype: The junction differs from germline at one of its ends, possibly a read error. The rearrangement joins TRBV6-1 to TRBJ2-1; 8 bases agree with TRBD1. The CDR3 covers 16 residues. CDR1 MNHNS and CDR2 SASEGT come from the germline V gene. CDR3 nucleotides: TGTGCCAGCGCCCGACAGGGGATTAAACTTTACAATGAGCAGTTCTTT. Protein: CASARQGIKLYNEQFF.

The V gene is TRBV27, the J gene TRBJ1-2; 7 bases match TRBD1. The CDR3 spans 13 residues. After removal of 5 bases from V and 8 bases from J, the junction contained 8 bases not matched to a gene. Germline V CDR1 and CDR2: MNHEY, SMNVEV (reference sequence). CDR3 sequence (DNA): TGTGCCAGCAGTACGACAGGGCTGGGGGGCTACACCTTC. It codes for CASSTTGLGGYTF.

The count of this clonotype is one. This chain joins TRBV7-8 and TRBJ2-4, with 7 bases identical to TRBD1. This CDR3 spans 19 amino acids. Germline V gene data show CDR1 as SGHVS and CDR2 as FQNEAQ. The ends lost 2 bases at V and 0 bases at J; junction bases unmatched: 13. DNA of the CDR3: TGTGCCAGCAGCTTAACGGGGACAGCCAATAAGGTAGCCAAAAACATTCAGTACTTC. Its protein is CASSLTGTANKVAKNIQYF.

This clonotype was recorded a few times. CDR3 sequence (DNA): TGTGCCAGCAGTTTCCCCGTGGGACACCGTCCCCAAGAGACCCAGTACTTC. As protein: CASSFPVGHRPQETQYF. This chain links TRBV28 with TRBJ2-5, with a tentative D call TRBD1 (6 bases). The CDR3 is 17 amino acids. From germline, CDR1 is MDHEN and CDR2 SYDVKM. V lost 3 bases and J 1 base, leaving 18 bases between the germline ends.

This clonotype was seen a few times. The chain carries TRBV27 and TRBJ2-3; unclear D gene. The CDR3 has 14 residues. Trimming shortened V by 5 bases and J by 1 base, and 10 bases separated the two germline ends. Germline V gene lookup returns CDR1 MNHEY and CDR2 SMNVEV (reference sequence). CDR3 loop: CASSRSRRTDTQYF. The CDR3 region has the DNA TGTGCCAGCAGTAGATCCCGGCGCACAGATACGCAGTATTTT.

The chain couples TRBV27 to TRBJ2-5; 10 nucleotides line up with TRBD2. The germline V gene has CDR1 MNHEY and CDR2 SMNVEV (reference sequence). With V trimmed by 6 bases and J by 3 bases, 10 bases remained unmatched. The CDR3 has 16 residues. CDR3 bases: TGTGCCAGCAGCCGACTGGTTCTAGCGGGAGAAGAGACCCAGTACTTC. Residues: CASSRLVLAGEETQYF.

This clonotype was observed a few times. The gene calls are TRBV7-9 and TRBJ2-5, with 13 nucleotides matching TRBD2. J was trimmed by 1 base and V by 5 bases; bases with no gene match: 4. Germline V CDR1 and CDR2: SEHNR, FQNEAQ (reference sequence). This CDR3 has 16 amino acids. The CDR3 bases are TGTGCCAGCAGCCCAGGACTAGCGGGGGCCCAAGAGACCCAGTACTTC. This gives the protein CASSPGLAGAQETQYF.

The chain is built from TRBV27 and TRBJ2-5; 9 bases map to TRBD2. Unmatched junction bases numbered 10, after V lost 7 bases and J lost 1 base. Per the germline V gene, CDR1 is MNHEY and CDR2 is SMNVEV (reference sequence). The CDR3 loop spans 16 amino acids. In nucleotides, the CDR3 is TGTGCCAGCAAGGAGGGCGGGAGGGAACGCCAAGAGACCCAGTACTTC. As protein: CASKEGGRERQETQYF.

The chain links TRBV7-6 to TRBJ2-5, with D perhaps matching TRBD1 (6 bases). The CDR3 is made up of 15 amino acids. The germline gives CDR1 SGHVS, CDR2 FNYEAQ. V was pared by 5 bases and J by 5 bases, with 18 bases between. Written as DNA, the CDR3 is TGTGCCAGCAGCCGATACACAGGGTTAATGGAGACCCAGTACTTC. Encoded protein: CASSRYTGLMETQYF.

The chain couples TRBV20-1 to TRBJ2-7, with D tentatively TRBD2 (6 bases). Trimming cost V 3 bases and J 3 bases, with 18 bases left between them. CDR3 length: 15 amino acids. Germline V gene lookup returns CDR1 DFQATT and CDR2 SNEGSKA (reference sequence). The CDR3 here is CSARDPSAGFYEQYF. CDR3 coding DNA: TGCAGTGCTAGGGATCCTTCAGCGGGTTTCTACGAGCAGTACTTC.

This chain joins TRBV12-3 or TRBV12-4 and TRBJ2-7; tentatively, D is TRBD1 or TRBD2 (5 bases each). The CDR3 totals 13 residues. V was shortened by 5 bases and J by 3 bases, with 11 bases between the two germline ends. The CDR3 DNA follows: TGTGCCAGCAGTCGCCGGGACGGCTACGAGCAGTACTTC. Amino acids: CASSRRDGYEQYF.